A single sample is the source of the 10 T cell receptor beta chains below, sequenced in a study of blood T cell repertoires in COVID-19. The repertoire was sequenced with immunoSEQ multiplex PCR; TCRdb's copy has only in-frame clones and lacks some. The sample has fewer than 250,000 clones, 65% to 80% seen once. The specimen was peripheral blood. All receptors derive from a woman in her fifties or sixties with acute or convalescent COVID-19.

The rearrangement links TRBV3-1 (or the pseudogene TRBV3-2) to TRBJ1-1; perhaps TRBD1 as D (5 bases). The CDR3 totals 15 residues. Germline V gene data show CDR1 as LGHDT and CDR2 as YNNKEL (reference sequence). V was shortened by 1 base and J by 3 bases, with 12 bases between the two germline ends. The CDR3 spells CASSQVLGGDTEAFF. For the CDR3, the DNA is TGTGCCAGCAGCCAAGTTTTGGGGGGGGACACTGAAGCTTTCTTT.

The J gene is TRBJ2-7, the V gene TRBV28; TRBD1 agrees at 7 bases. This CDR3 has 14 residues. CDR1 MDHEN and CDR2 SYDVKM come from the germline V gene. The V and J ends lost 7 bases and 1 base, in that order; junction bases with no gene match: 7. This CDR3 is CASTPGQRSYEQYF. The CDR3 DNA follows: TGTGCCAGCACTCCGGGACAGAGGTCCTACGAGCAGTACTTC. Full variable domain (outside the CDR3, taken from reference TRBV28 and TRBJ2-7): DVKVTQSSRYLVKRTGEKVFLECVQDMDHENMFWYRQDPGLGLRLIYFSYDVKMKEKGDIPEGYSVSREKKERFSLILESASTNQTSMYLCASTPGQRSYEQYFGPGTRLTVT.

This chain joins TRBV19 and TRBJ1-1, with 8 bases aligning to TRBD1. V gave up 3 bases and J gave up 0 bases; unmatched junction bases: 12. The CDR3 sequence is 18 residues long. In germline, CDR1 is LNHDA, CDR2 SQIVND (reference sequence). CDR3 sequence: CASSMGPSRGLMNTEAFF. In DNA, the CDR3 is TGTGCCAGTAGTATGGGACCTAGCAGGGGGCTCATGAACACTGAAGCTTTCTTT.

The chain is built from TRBV19 and TRBJ1-4, with 9 positions matching TRBD1. Germline V gene data show CDR1 as LNHDA and CDR2 as SQIVND (reference sequence). The length of the CDR3 is 15 residues. The ends lost 6 bases at V and 5 bases at J; junction bases unmatched: 7. The CDR3 here is CASRKQGAMNEKLFF. In nucleotides, the CDR3 is TGTGCCAGTAGAAAACAGGGGGCAATGAATGAAAAACTGTTTTTT.

This clone was recorded once. The V call is TRBV5-1, the J call TRBJ2-7, with TRBD2 matching 8 bases. CDR3 length: 15 amino acids. Germline assignment: CDR1 SGHRS and CDR2 YFSETQ. Trimming at V came to 3 bases and at J to 3 bases, leaving 8 bases not matched to a gene. CDR3 sequence reads: CASSSLAGSFYEQYF. Written as DNA, the CDR3 is TGCGCCAGCAGCTCGTTAGCGGGGTCATTCTACGAGCAGTACTTC.

This chain joins TRBV11-2 and TRBJ2-2; 11 positions match TRBD1. CDR3 length equals 16 residues. Germline V gene sequence: CDR1 SGHAT, CDR2 FQNNGV. Trimming at V came to 0 bases and at J to 6 bases, leaving 3 bases not matched to a gene. This chain's CDR3 is CASSLDWTGGAGELFF. The CDR3 coding sequence is TGTGCCAGCAGCTTAGATTGGACAGGGGGCGCCGGGGAGCTGTTTTTT. The entire variable domain, with the rest obtained from reference TRBV11-2 and TRBJ2-2, is as follows: EAGVAQSPRYKIIEKRQSVAFWCNPISGHATLYWYQQILGQGPKLLIQFQNNGVVDDSQLPKDRFSAERLKGVDSTLKIQPAKLEDSAVYLCASSLDWTGGAGELFFGEGSRLTVL.

The chain couples TRBV18 to TRBJ2-7; D remains unclear. This CDR3 comprises 13 residues. Per germline, CDR1 KGHSH and CDR2 LQKENI. Between the trimmed V and J ends, which lost 2 bases and 4 bases, there was a span of 9 bases. CDR3 sequence (DNA): TGTGCCAGCTCACCAAACCAGGATTACGAGCAGTACTTC. It translates to CASSPNQDYEQYF.

This rearrangement joins TRBV3-1 (or the pseudogene TRBV3-2) to TRBJ1-1; weak D call: TRBD1 (6 bases). There are 13 residues in the CDR3. Germline V gene data show CDR1 as LGHDT and CDR2 as YNNKEL (reference sequence). The ends were cut back, 6 bases at V and 7 bases at J, with 15 bases in the middle. The CDR3 loop reads CASSVQGMGEAFF. The CDR3 nucleotides read TGTGCCAGCAGTGTTCAGGGGATGGGTGAAGCTTTCTTT.

The chain uses TRBV24-1 and TRBJ2-3; D is ambiguous. The CDR3 covers 15 residues. CDR1 KGHDR and CDR2 SFDVKD come from the germline V gene. The germline V and J ends were trimmed by 5 bases and 0 bases, with 11 bases remaining between them. In DNA, the CDR3 is TGTGCCACCAGTGCAGGTCGGATAAGCACAGATACGCAGTATTTT. Protein: CATSAGRISTDTQYF.

The V gene is TRBV6-5, the J gene TRBJ1-6, with D possibly being TRBD1 (5 bases). The CDR3 loop spans 14 amino acids. In germline, CDR1 is MNHEY, CDR2 SVGAGI. The V and J ends lost 6 bases and 10 bases respectively, with 16 bases between them. CDR3 region: CASSSGTYESPLHF. The DNA of the CDR3 is TGTGCCAGCAGCTCCGGGACTTATGAATCACCCCTCCACTTT.